Following are 12 T cell receptor beta chains from one sample sequenced in a study of blood T cell repertoires in COVID-19 (dated by TCRdb to the early 2020s). Library method: the immunoSEQ multiplex PCR assay. The table was pulled from immuneACCESS by TCRdb, which kept in-frame rearrangements only. Such tables lose some clones; where checked, under half of the loss comes from unresolved V genes, and the rest has no known cause. The sample yields a few hundred thousand clones; 80% to 85% were counted once. The top ten clonotypes cover 6.8% of the sample. Material: PBMCs or T cells enriched from blood (not recorded which). The receptors were gathered from a woman aged 40 to 49 who had recovered from COVID-19.

Many counts were recorded for this clone. This chain joins TRBV27 and TRBJ1-5; 7 positions match TRBD1. V trimming: 5 bases; J trimming: 5 bases; junction bases outside the gene matches: 12. Germline values: CDR1 MNHEY, CDR2 SMNVEV (reference sequence). The CDR3 is 16 amino acids. DNA of the CDR3: TGTGCCAGCAGTCCCCGACAGGGAGGAGGGTATCAGCCCCAGCATTTT. Protein product: CASSPRQGGGYQPQHF.

V is TRBV9 and J is TRBJ1-1; weak D call: TRBD1 (5 bases). Germline values: CDR1 SGDLS, CDR2 YYNGEE. This CDR3 region has 14 residues. Trimming took 3 bases from V and 4 from J, leaving 13 bases between them. CDR3 nucleotide sequence: TGTGCCAGCAGCGCTTCCGGGGGACGCACTGAAGCTTTCTTT. Encoded protein: CASSASGGRTEAFF.

This chain links TRBV7-8 with TRBJ2-7, with a weak D call TRBD2 (5 bases). Germline-derived CDR1 and CDR2 are SGHVS and FQNEAQ. This CDR3 is built from 16 residues. Trimming took off 6 bases at V and 6 bases at J, with 24 bases between the two ends. Here the CDR3 reads CASSFRGFSLIGEQYF. The CDR3 DNA reads TGTGCCAGCAGTTTCCGGGGTTTTAGCCTCATTGGCGAGCAGTACTTC.

The genes are TRBV30 and TRBJ1-4, with a tentative D call TRBD1 (6 bases). The length of the CDR3 is 16 residues. Trimming removed 6 bases from V and 4 bases from J, with 21 bases in between. Germline V lookup: CDR1 GTSNPN, CDR2 SVGIG (reference sequence). This CDR3 reads CACPPGPDRFNEKLFF. The CDR3 coding sequence is TGTGCCTGCCCCCCAGGTCCAGACAGGTTTAATGAAAAACTGTTTTTT.

This chain uses TRBV19 with TRBJ2-5; no definite D call. The CDR3 runs 14 residues. Germline V gene sequence: CDR1 LNHDA, CDR2 SQIVND (reference sequence). Trimming pared 2 bases from V and 4 bases from J, leaving 11 bases between. CDR3 region: CASSILLFRETQYF. The CDR3 bases are TGTGCCAGTAGTATACTACTCTTTCGAGAGACCCAGTACTTC. Full variable domain (remainder filled in from reference TRBV19 and TRBJ2-5): DGGITQSPKYLFRKEGQNVTLSCEQNLNHDAMYWYRQDPGQGLRLIYYSQIVNDFQKGDIAEGYSVSREKKESFPLTVTSAQKNPTAFYLCASSILLFRETQYFGPGTRLLVL.

CDR3 in amino acids: CASSPGTSGPGYF. As DNA, the CDR3 is TGTGCCAGCAGTCCCGGGACTAGCGGTCCCGGGTACTTC. The J gene is TRBJ2-7, the V gene TRBV12-3 or TRBV12-4; 11 bases line up with TRBD2. The CDR3 runs 13 residues. The ends lost 5 bases at V and 12 bases at J; junction bases unmatched: 9.

The rearrangement uses TRBV9 and TRBJ2-2, with D uncertain. The CDR3 spans 15 residues. Trimming pared 3 bases from V and 5 bases from J, leaving 14 bases between. Germline V CDR1 and CDR2: SGDLS, YYNGEE. DNA of the CDR3: TGTGCCAGCAGCGCGACCTACATGAGGACCGGGGAGCTGTTTTTT. Protein sequence: CASSATYMRTGELFF.

CDR3 sequence reads: CASSLGGGTGGEQYV. The CDR3 DNA sequence: TGTGCCAGCAGCTTGGGGGGCGGGACTGGTGGCGAGCAGTACGTC. The genes are TRBV5-6 and TRBJ2-7; a possible D gene is TRBD2 (6 bases). The CDR3 runs 15 residues. Trimming took off 0 bases at V and 6 bases at J, with 16 bases between the two ends. Germline V gives CDR1 SGHDT, CDR2 YYEEEE.

The genes are TRBV25-1 and TRBJ2-5; D not resolved. CDR3 length: 11 residues. V lost 6 bases to trimming and J lost 1 base, with 3 bases between them. CDR1 is MGHDK and CDR2 is SYGVNS in the germline V gene. CDR3 coding DNA: TGTGCCAGCAGACTCCAAGAGACCCAGTACTTC. The encoded protein is CASRLQETQYF.

V usage is TRBV2 and J usage is TRBJ2-5; 7 bases agree with TRBD2. The CDR3 consists of 13 residues. Germline-derived CDR1 and CDR2 are SNHLY and FYNNEI. The J segment lost 1 base and the V segment lost 6 bases, leaving 2 bases of the junction unmatched. The CDR3 bases are TGTGCCAGCAGACTAGCGTTCCAAGAGACCCAGTACTTC. It specifies CASRLAFQETQYF.

The chain combines TRBV24-1 with TRBJ2-3; 9 bases fit TRBD1. CDR1 and CDR2 (germline): KGHDR, SFDVKD. The CDR3 sequence is 15 residues long. The V and J ends lost 4 bases and 8 bases, in that order; junction bases with no gene match: 9. CDR3: CATSDLGQGLGTQYF. The CDR3 DNA is TGTGCCACCAGTGACCTGGGACAGGGTTTGGGTACGCAGTATTTT.

This chain links TRBV19 with TRBJ2-5; weak D call: TRBD1 (6 bases). Deletions cut 3 bases from V and 4 bases from J, with 9 bases between. The length of the CDR3 is 13 residues. Germline assignment: CDR1 LNHDA and CDR2 SQIVND (reference sequence). CDR3 in amino acids: CASSMGAAETQYF. The CDR3 nucleotides are TGTGCCAGTAGTATGGGGGCCGCAGAGACCCAGTACTTC.